The following is a TCR beta chain sequence with its context. This sample was included in a study of blood T cell repertoires in COVID-19. Study information: COVID-19 samples from acute and convalescent phases originated in the United States, Italy and Spain. PBMCs, B-cell-depleted T cells, or T cells were the source of the cDNA or gDNA that made up the material.

The CDR3 loop spans 15 amino acids. V lost 0 bases to trimming and J lost 0 bases, with 7 bases between them. Germline lookup yields CDR1 SGHRS and CDR2 YFSETQ. The authors' processing: Quantification of nucleated cells was approximated via reference gene primer amplification. Here immunoSEQ multiplex PCR was the method, and the copy in TCRdb shows in-frame clones only, minus some. That table gives V, J and clone size, and the DNA gave D and trimming. The sample lists under 150,000 clones, just under 85% occurring once. The receptor's source is a woman aged 40 to 50 with active or convalescent COVID-19. The chain is built from TRBV5-1 and TRBJ1-3, with unresolved D. Sequenced input: peripheral blood. The CDR3 loop is CASSLVGSSGNTIYF. The CDR3 DNA sequence: TGCGCCAGCAGCTTGGTTGGGAGCTCTGGAAACACCATATATTTT.